A selection of T cell receptor beta chains follows, all from one sample in a study of T cell repertoires and HLA-DP antigens. These receptors are not linked to any known antigen. Method: immunoSEQ multiplex PCR; TCRdb's copy keeps in-frame clones and lacks some. Among around 100,000 clones listed, 80% to 95% were seen once. The material sequenced was CD4+ T cells from PBMCs. All receptors derive from a woman aged 18-30 years in good health and CMV-seronegative. The CDR3 runs from the conserved cysteine through the conserved F or W. The order of the fields is V gene, clone size, J gene, D gene, CDR3 DNA, CDR3 protein. A D gene is named only where the DNA matches it firmly. For some rows the clone size is stated as once, few or many, or as a class when expanded; others skip it.

v_gene: TRBV7-7; abundance: -; j_gene: TRBJ2-1; d_gene: -; CDR3nt: TGTGCTAGCAGCAAGGTAGGAGGTTCGGTCTCCTACAATGAGCAGTTCTTC; CDR3aa: CASSKVGGSVSYNEQFF
v_gene: TRBV28; abundance: -; j_gene: TRBJ2-7; d_gene: -; CDR3nt: TGTGCCAGCAGTTCGCCAACCCCTATGCGGGAGCAGTACTTC; CDR3aa: CASSSPTPMREQYF
v_gene: TRBV28; abundance: -; j_gene: TRBJ1-5; d_gene: -; CDR3nt: TGTGCCAGCATGGGGCGAGGATACAATCAGCCCCAGCATTTT; CDR3aa: CASMGRGYNQPQHF
v_gene: TRBV18; abundance: -; j_gene: TRBJ1-3; d_gene: TRBD1; CDR3nt: TGTGCCAGCTCACAGTTGGGACAGGGGAACGGAAACACCATATATTTT; CDR3aa: CASSQLGQGNGNTIYF
v_gene: TRBV6-6; abundance: -; j_gene: TRBJ1-2; d_gene: TRBD1; CDR3nt: TGTGCCAGCAGCAACAGGGGGCATAGGACGAACTATGGCTACACCTTC; CDR3aa: CASSNRGHRTNYGYTF
v_gene: TRBV16; abundance: -; j_gene: TRBJ1-1; d_gene: -; CDR3nt: TGTGCCAGCAGCCAAAATCTGAACACTGAAGCTTTCTTT; CDR3aa: CASSQNLNTEAFF
v_gene: TRBV2; abundance: -; j_gene: TRBJ1-5; d_gene: -; CDR3nt: TGTGCCAGCAGTGACAGGGCGATCAGTCCCCAGCATTTT; CDR3aa: CASSDRAISPQHF
v_gene: TRBV29-1; abundance: -; j_gene: TRBJ2-2; d_gene: -; CDR3nt: TGCAGCGTCCGAGGGGACACTTCGAACACCGGGGAGCTGTTTTTT; CDR3aa: CSVRGDTSNTGELFF
v_gene: TRBV5-1; abundance: -; j_gene: TRBJ1-4; d_gene: -; CDR3nt: TGCGCCAGCAGGGCCACTAATGAAAAACTGTTTTTT; CDR3aa: CASRATNEKLFF
v_gene: TRBV7-2; abundance: -; j_gene: TRBJ2-7; d_gene: -; CDR3nt: TGTGCCAGCAGTCGACAGGGAGGCGGCTACGAGCAGTACTTC; CDR3aa: CASSRQGGGYEQYF
v_gene: TRBV2; abundance: -; j_gene: TRBJ2-5; d_gene: -; CDR3nt: TGTGCCCCCCGTGGGGCTTTGGGAGAGACCCAGTACTTC; CDR3aa: CAPRGALGETQYF
v_gene: TRBV6-5; abundance: -; j_gene: TRBJ2-3; d_gene: TRBD2; CDR3nt: TGTGCCAGCCGCCGGGGGGGCAAAGATACGCAGTATTTT; CDR3aa: CASRRGGKDTQYF
v_gene: TRBV20-1; abundance: -; j_gene: TRBJ1-3; d_gene: -; CDR3nt: TGCAGTGCCCAAGGACCGGACACCATATATTTT; CDR3aa: CSAQGPDTIYF
v_gene: TRBV7-2; abundance: once; j_gene: TRBJ2-6; d_gene: -; CDR3nt: TGTGCCAGCAGCTTAATTACATCTGGGGCCAACGTCCTGACTTTC; CDR3aa: CASSLITSGANVLTF
v_gene: TRBV7-9; abundance: -; j_gene: TRBJ2-3; d_gene: -; CDR3nt: TGTGCCAGCAGTCGTCTAGCGACAGATACGCAGTATTTT; CDR3aa: CASSRLATDTQYF
v_gene: TRBV2; abundance: -; j_gene: TRBJ2-3; d_gene: -; CDR3nt: TGTGCCAGCACCGAAGTCAGGGGCGCCGCTGGGTATTTT; CDR3aa: CASTEVRGAAGYF